This T cell receptor beta chain was observed in a study of post-analysis software for immune sequencing data. The wider study: In terms of disease course, relapsing-remitting, secondary progressive and progressive-relapsing multiple sclerosis were included.

Study-wide findings and caveats: Multiple sclerosis patients showed significantly lower normalized Chao1 diversity than controls did. Batch-mates among the samples co-clustered strongly by F measure. Four or five TRBV segments occurring more often in patients than controls included TRBV5-6, TRBV5-1 and TRBV20-1.

About this clonotype itself: The antigen remains unidentified.

Every TCR beta cDNA library bore unique molecular identifiers. MiXCR was run by TCRdb on the PCR reads, yielding one entry per CDR3 protein. The table shows 400,000 to 500,000 distinct CDR3 sequences, with approximately 37% occurring only once. This CDR3 has 11 residues. Trimming left V 0 bases short and J 3 bases short, with 1 base between. Germline V gene lookup returns CDR1 SGDLS and CDR2 YYNGEE. The sequence derives from a girl aged 2 to 10 with multiple sclerosis. The sequencing input was blood. The chain employs TRBV9 and TRBJ2-7; D not certain. CDR3: CASSVVYEQYF. Here the CDR3 DNA reads TGTGCCAGCAGCGTAGTCTACGAGCAGTACTTC.